A few counts support the clone carrying this TCR beta chain. Its antigen is not identified. The sample is drawn from a study of response to subunit inactivated influenza vaccine. Looked up from germline, CDR1 is SNHLY and CDR2 is FYNNEI. This CDR3 contains 15 residues. Trimming removed 8 bases from V and 2 bases from J; junction bases left unmatched: 7. Each CDR3 protein is one row after TCRdb ran MiXCR on the RT-PCR reads. This sample has 560,000 or so distinct CDR3 sequences, with roughly 8.2% found just once. Points from the study as a whole: The authors suggested that few new T cells are recruited per seasonal influenza vaccination.

Source: PBMCs from blood, taken less than 25 months after vaccination. The receptor was isolated from a man aged 50 to 69 who received an inactivated influenza vaccine. The chain employs TRBV2 and TRBJ2-5; 11 positions agree with TRBD1. In DNA, the CDR3 is TGTGCCAGCCGACGGACAGGGGGCTATCAAGAGACCCAGTACTTC. Its protein product is CASRRTGGYQETQYF.